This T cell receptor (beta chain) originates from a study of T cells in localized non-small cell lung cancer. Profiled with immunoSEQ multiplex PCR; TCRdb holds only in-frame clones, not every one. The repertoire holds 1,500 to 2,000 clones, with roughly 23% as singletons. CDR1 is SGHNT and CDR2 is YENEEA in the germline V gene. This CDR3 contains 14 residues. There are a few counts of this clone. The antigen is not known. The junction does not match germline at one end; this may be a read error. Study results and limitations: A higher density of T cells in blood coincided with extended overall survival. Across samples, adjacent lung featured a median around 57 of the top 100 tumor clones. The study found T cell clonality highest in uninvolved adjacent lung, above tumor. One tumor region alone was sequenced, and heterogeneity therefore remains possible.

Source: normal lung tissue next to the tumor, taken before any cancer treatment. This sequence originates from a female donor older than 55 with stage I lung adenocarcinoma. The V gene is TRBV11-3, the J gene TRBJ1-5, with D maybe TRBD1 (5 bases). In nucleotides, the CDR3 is TGTGCCAGCAGTTTAGGGACTGCCAATCAGCCCCAGCATTTT. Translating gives CASSLGTANQPQHF. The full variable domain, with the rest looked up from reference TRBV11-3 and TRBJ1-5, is EAGVVQSPRYKIIEKKQPVAFWCNPISGHNTLYWYLQNLGQGPELLIRYENEEAVDDSQLPKDRFSAERLKGVDSTLKIQPAELGDSAVYLCASSLGTANQPQHFGDGTRLSIL.